What follows are 29 T cell receptor beta chains derived from one specimen sequenced in a study of tumor and adjacent non-tumor tissue in lung cancer. TCRbeta libraries were built with three rounds of nested PCR, modified from ARM-PCR. In TCRdb, the multiplex PCR reads were re-called with MiXCR into one record per CDR3 protein. The data show about 140,000 distinct CDR3 sequences, approximately 66% seen once. This sample's RNA came from whole unsorted tissue. Input material: lung tumor tissue. The receptors derive from a man aged 60 to 75 with small cell lung cancer.

Note on this clonotype: One base away lies a much larger clone, so this may be a sequencing read error. The chain is built from TRBV4-2 and TRBJ2-3; the D is unclear. CDR3 size: 13 residues. In germline, CDR1 is LGHNA, CDR2 YNFKEQ. V lost 2 bases to trimming and J lost 7 bases, with 10 bases between them. CDR3 DNA: TGTGCCAGCAGCCAACTTCTCGCTAATACGCAGTATTTT. It translates to CASSQLLANTQYF.

On this clonotype: This may stem from a read error, because a much larger clone lies one nucleotide away. The J gene is TRBJ1-5, the V gene TRBV12-3 or TRBV12-4; tentative D call: TRBD1 (5 bases). The J call may be mistaken, given a closer DNA end match to TRBJ2-3. The CDR3 totals 15 residues. The CDR3 is CASTFLGRGNQPQYF. As DNA, the CDR3 is TGTGCCAGCACCTTCTTAGGAAGGGGCAATCAGCCCCAGTATTTT.

In regard to this clonotype: This may be a read error: a much more frequent sequence differs by one nucleotide. This sequence joins TRBV7-9 and TRBJ2-3; TRBD2 matches at 7 bases. The CDR3 is 13 amino acids. Looked up from germline, CDR1 is SEHNR and CDR2 is FQNEAQ (reference sequence). Here the CDR3 DNA reads TGTGCCAGCAGCTTCCCGGGAGGAGATACGCATTATTTT. Amino acids: CASSFPGGDTHYF.

The chain combines TRBV6-5 with TRBJ2-6; D remains unclear. CDR1 and CDR2 (germline): MNHEY, SVGAGI. This CDR3 has 14 amino acids. The CDR3 nucleotides read TGTGTCTGCCATGATGCCTCTGGGGCCAACGTCCTGACTTTC. This encodes CVCHDASGANVLTF.

With respect to this clonotype: A read error is possible here, since a much larger clone lies one base away. The V call is TRBV12-3 or TRBV12-4, the J call TRBJ2-3; tentatively, D is TRBD1 or TRBD2 (6 bases each). The CDR3 length is 14 residues. The CDR3 DNA follows: TGTGCCAGCAGAAAGCTCGGGGGCACAGATACGCACTATTTT. This encodes CASRKLGGTDTHYF.

This clonotype was counted only a few times. This chain joins TRBV4-2 and TRBJ1-1; perhaps TRBD1 as D (5 bases). The length of the CDR3 is 16 residues. Trimming shortened V by 4 bases and J by 4 bases, and 19 bases separated the two germline ends. CDR1 and CDR2 from the germline V gene are LGHNA and YNFKEQ. The CDR3 region is CASSPLRSGHGTEAFF. The CDR3 nucleotides read TGTGCCAGCAGCCCTTTGCGGTCAGGGCATGGCACTGAAGCTTTCTTT.

On this clonotype itself: The CDR3 does not end in the conserved phenylalanine or tryptophan, so this is likely a read error. The chain is built from TRBV11-2 and TRBJ2-3, with D possibly being TRBD1 (6 bases). V lost 5 bases and J 1 base, leaving 13 bases between the germline ends. CDR1 is SGHAT and CDR2 is FQNNGV in the germline V gene. The CDR3 sequence is 15 residues long. The DNA of the CDR3 is TGTGCCAGCAGCCAGGGGAGAACTTGCACAGATACGCAGTATTCT. Its translation is CASSQGRTCTDTQYS.

The chain carries TRBV6-6 and TRBJ2-7, with TRBD1 identical over 7 bases. The V gene's germline CDR1 is MNHNY and CDR2 SVGAGI (reference sequence). The CDR3 loop spans 14 amino acids. The CDR3 DNA follows: TGTGGCAGTTTCCACAGGGGCGAAGATAACGAGCAGTACTTC. This sequence encodes CGSFHRGEDNEQYF.

This clonotype appeared a single time. Given a much more abundant clone one base away, this may be a read error. The chain's CDR3 is CASSRLFRATEVFF. CDR3 in DNA: TGTGCCAGCAGCCGCCTTTTCAGGGCCACTGAAGTTTTCTTT. The rearrangement joins TRBV4-2 to TRBJ1-1; TRBD1 is a possible D gene (5 bases). Germline lookup yields CDR1 LGHNA and CDR2 YNFKEQ. The CDR3 covers 14 residues.

The CDR3 coding sequence is TGTGCCATCAGTGAGAACCAGGGCACTGAAGCTTTCTTT. This codes for CAISENQGTEAFF. The V call is TRBV10-3, the J call TRBJ1-1; D perhaps matches TRBD1 (5 bases). The V end was cut by 2 bases, the J end by 4 bases, with 8 bases between. In germline, CDR1 is ENHRY, CDR2 SYGVKD. This CDR3 spans 13 amino acids.

About this clonotype itself: Likely a read error: the CDR3 ends without its conserved phenylalanine or tryptophan. V usage is TRBV29-1 and J usage is TRBJ2-1; the D gene is possibly TRBD1 (6 bases). The CDR3 covers 12 residues. Germline V CDR1 and CDR2: SQVTM, ANQGSEA. CDR3 residues: CSVYEGVNGQFL. CDR3 nucleotides: TGCAGCGTGTACGAGGGGGTCAATGGGCAGTTCCTC.

This clonotype was observed at least ten times. The V and J genes are TRBV5-5 and TRBJ2-1, with D tentatively TRBD2 (5 bases). Trimming shortened V by 2 bases and J by 2 bases, and 8 bases separated the two germline ends. Per the germline V gene, CDR1 is SGHKS and CDR2 is YYEKEE (reference sequence). This CDR3 is 14 amino acids long. The CDR3 reads CASSFFGTYNEQFF. CDR3 coding DNA: TGTGCCAGCAGCTTCTTCGGGACCTACAATGAGCAGTTCTTC.

This sequence joins TRBV7-9 and TRBJ2-5; the D gene is possibly TRBD1 (5 bases). Germline CDR1 reads SEHNR; CDR2 reads FQNEAQ (reference sequence). Trimming removed 4 bases from V and 5 bases from J, with 14 bases in between. The CDR3 runs to 14 residues. CDR3 sequence reads: CASSSRAGLETQYF. CDR3 nucleotides: TGTGCCAGCAGCTCCCGGGCAGGGCTGGAGACCCAGTACTTC.

Concerning this clonotype itself: The CDR3 does not end in the conserved phenylalanine or tryptophan, so this is likely a read error. J is TRBJ2-7 and V is TRBV20-1, with D maybe TRBD2 (6 bases). The CDR3 loop spans 13 amino acids. CDR1 DFQATT and CDR2 SNEGSKA come from the germline V gene (reference sequence). The DNA of the CDR3 is TGCATTGAGTATAGCGGTAGCTCCTACGAGCAGTACTTA. Amino acid sequence: CIEYSGSSYEQYL.

A remark on this clonotype: A junction boundary mismatches the germline segment, possibly from a read error. The rearrangement uses TRBV4-1 and TRBJ2-2; possibly TRBD1 for D (6 bases). Per the germline V gene, CDR1 is MGHRA and CDR2 is YSYEKL. CDR3 size: 14 residues. DNA of the CDR3: TGCGCCAGCAGCCAATACAGGGACACCGGGGAGCTCTTTTTT. Protein sequence: CASSQYRDTGELFF.

Points on this clonotype: Germline is not matched at one junction end, which may reflect a read error. V usage is TRBV20-1 and J usage is TRBJ2-7, with a tentative D call TRBD2 (5 bases). Germline CDR1 and CDR2: DFQATT and SNEGSKA (reference sequence). The CDR3 extends over 12 amino acids. The CDR3: CGASPVGYEQYF. CDR3 coding DNA: TGCGGTGCTAGCCCAGTTGGCTACGAGCAGTACTTC.

The chain has TRBV20-1 and TRBJ2-1, with 11 nucleotides matching TRBD2. CDR1 and CDR2 from the germline V gene are DFQATT and SNEGSKA (reference sequence). The V and J ends lost 5 bases and 0 bases, in that order; junction bases with no gene match: 9. The CDR3 is made up of 17 amino acids. In nucleotides, the CDR3 is TGCAGTGCTCCGGCACTAGCGGGAGTAGGCTCCTACAATGAGCAGTTCTTC. The encoded protein is CSAPALAGVGSYNEQFF.

Notes on this clonotype: The junction and the germline gene differ at one end; a read error may be behind it. The chain combines TRBV11-2 with TRBJ2-1; D perhaps matches TRBD2 (6 bases). The CDR3 spans 15 residues. The germline CDR1 and CDR2 sequences are SGHAT and FQNNGV. CDR3 region: CASSSTGGLFNEQFF. DNA for the CDR3: TGCGCCAGCAGCTCCACAGGAGGGTTATTCAATGAGCAGTTCTTC.

In this sample, this clonotype turned up once. Mismatch with germline at one junction end may stem from a read error. The chain couples TRBV6-2 or TRBV6-3 to TRBJ2-1, with D possibly being TRBD2 (6 bases). CDR1 and CDR2 from the germline V gene are MNHEY and SVGEGT. This CDR3 region has 15 residues. DNA of the CDR3: TGTGCCACATCACCCCGGGACTCCTCCTGCAATGGGCAGTTCTTC. Encoded protein: CATSPRDSSCNGQFF.

This clonotype was picked up a small number of times. The V call is TRBV19, the J call TRBJ1-1; D is perhaps TRBD1 (6 bases). V lost 10 bases and J 5 bases, leaving 8 bases between the germline ends. The V gene's germline CDR1 is LNHDA and CDR2 SQIVND (reference sequence). CDR3 size: 10 residues. The CDR3 bases are TGTGCCACCAGGGGTACTGAAGCTTTCTTT. Translating it yields CATRGTEAFF.

Turning to this clonotype: Without the conserved terminal phenylalanine or tryptophan, this CDR3 likely stems from a read error. The gene calls are TRBV20-1 and TRBJ1-1; D perhaps matches TRBD1 (5 bases). Germline V CDR1 and CDR2: DFQATT, SNEGSKA (reference sequence). Trimming took off 2 bases at V and 1 base at J, with 8 bases between the two ends. This CDR3 contains 13 residues. Here the CDR3 reads CSARTDRNTEAFS. The CDR3 coding sequence is TGCAGTGCTAGAACCGACAGGAACACTGAAGCTTTCTCT.

In the case of this clonotype: A much larger clone lies one base from this, so it may be a read error. DNA of the CDR3: TGTGCCAGCAGTGATGGGAGAACAACTAGCACAGATACGCAGTATTTT. Protein sequence: CASSDGRTTSTDTQYF. This chain connects TRBV6-1 to TRBJ2-3, with D possibly matching TRBD2 (5 bases). The CDR3 covers 16 residues. CDR1 is MNHNS, CDR2 SASEGT, per germline. Trimming took off 3 bases at V and 0 bases at J, with 13 bases between the two ends.

V usage is TRBV30 and J usage is TRBJ1-2; D might be TRBD1 (5 bases). Trimming removed 4 bases at V and 10 bases at J, with 13 bases between. The V gene's germline CDR1 is GTSNPN and CDR2 SVGIG (reference sequence). This CDR3 region has 11 residues. DNA for the CDR3: TGTGCCTGGAAGGGGCAGTCAGACTACACCTTC. Translating it yields CAWKGQSDYTF.

On this clonotype: A much larger clone is a single base away; this may be a read error. The chain uses TRBV5-4 and TRBJ2-1; weak D call: TRBD1 (6 bases). This CDR3 comprises 15 residues. Germline V CDR1 and CDR2: SGHNT, YYREEE (reference sequence). The CDR3 coding sequence is TGTGCCAGCAGTTTATCCGGGGACAACTACAATGAGCGGTTCTTC. Its protein product is CASSLSGDNYNERFF.

This clonotype came up a few times. The chain couples TRBV28 to TRBJ2-1, with D unresolved. Germline CDR1 reads MDHEN; CDR2 reads SYDVKM. The CDR3 has 15 amino acids. Trimming took off 8 bases at V and 2 bases at J, with 16 bases between the two ends. This CDR3 reads CASVTAETAYNEQFF. In nucleotides, the CDR3 is TGTGCCAGCGTCACTGCAGAGACTGCCTACAATGAGCAGTTCTTC.

The chain combines TRBV6-2 or TRBV6-3 with TRBJ1-6; no reliable D call. The CDR3 runs to 16 residues. V shed 6 bases and J shed 6 bases, with 18 bases lying between them. Germline values: CDR1 MNHEY, CDR2 SVGEGT. The DNA for the CDR3 is TGTGCCAGCAGCCGAGGGCGGGTTATAACTAATTCACCCCTCCACTTT. Encoded protein: CASSRGRVITNSPLHF.

The table lists this clonotype with a count of one. A much larger clone differs by one base, so this may be a read error. The chain combines TRBV6-1 with TRBJ2-7; TRBD1 agrees at 8 bases. V dropped 8 bases and J dropped 3; count of bases not matched to a gene: 6. The CDR3 has 13 amino acids. The V gene's germline CDR1 is MNHNS and CDR2 SASEGT. The DNA of the CDR3 is TGTGCCAGCGACCGAGACAGGGGCTACGAGCAGTACTTC. Translation: CASDRDRGYEQYF.

Ten or more counts support this clonotype. V usage is TRBV28 and J usage is TRBJ2-1; TRBD1 matches at 9 bases. V shed 5 bases, J shed 7 bases, and the junction held 12 bases outside the gene matches. This CDR3 spans 16 amino acids. CDR1 and CDR2 (germline): MDHEN, SYDVKM. CDR3 sequence (DNA): TGTGCCAGCAGTCCGCCCCACAGGGGGCGCGTTAATGAGCAGTTCTTC. This sequence encodes CASSPPHRGRVNEQFF.

J is TRBJ2-1 and V is TRBV20-1; D is unclear. CDR3 size: 14 residues. Trimming took off 3 bases at V and 10 bases at J, with 19 bases between the two ends. Looked up from germline, CDR1 is DFQATT and CDR2 is SNEGSKA (reference sequence). CDR3 DNA: TGCAGTGCTAGCCCTGTGACGGGCGAGTTCGAGCAGTTCTTC. This gives the protein CSASPVTGEFEQFF.